This T cell receptor (beta chain) comes out of a study of tumor-infiltrating lymphocytes in primary liver carcinoma. Regarding the study as a whole: Top clones occupying all five tumor regions numbered only about 7-24%.

cDNA specific to TCR beta was made from 450 to 500 ng of total RNA, with a constant-region primer employed for priming. Three nested multiplex PCR rounds, a slightly modified ARM-PCR method, built the TCR beta libraries. TCRdb ran MiXCR on the multiplex PCR reads and lists one entry per CDR3 protein. The sample lists approximately 110,000 distinct CDR3 sequences, less than 80% occurring once. With respect to this clonotype: Its antigen is not identified.

Co-extraction yielded RNA and DNA from around 20-30 mg of unsorted bulk tissue. This receptor was obtained from a woman between 55 and 75 years old with primary liver carcinoma and hepatitis B virus infection. The sequencing input was liver tumor tissue from sampling region 1. The sample's subset: tumor region T1, superior pole.

For the CDR3, the DNA is TGTGCCAGCGGCCTCGGGACAAAGTACGAGCAGTACTTC. Protein product: CASGLGTKYEQYF. V and J are TRBV28 and TRBJ2-7; TRBD1 might be the D (6 bases). Trimming shortened V by 8 bases and J by 4 bases, and 15 bases separated the two germline ends. Per germline, CDR1 MDHEN and CDR2 SYDVKM. The CDR3 covers 13 residues. The variable domain in full, completed from reference TRBV28 and TRBJ2-7, reads DVKVTQSSRYLVKRTGEKVFLECVQDMDHENMFWYRQDPGLGLRLIYFSYDVKMKEKGDIPEGYSVSREKKERFSLILESASTNQTSMYLCASGLGTKYEQYFGPGTRLTVT.